These 30 T cell receptor beta chains came from one sample sequenced in a study of blood T cells in healthy people across ages. With a J-beta primer mix and a sample-barcoded 5' primer, a second PCR ran about 7 to 12 cycles. TCRdb analysed the 5' RACE reads with MiXCR anew, one entry per CDR3 protein. The table shows 1.5 million or so distinct CDR3 sequences, with 42% occurring only once. Sequencing was done on a sample of blood. These receptors were taken from a woman younger than 35 in good health.

The rearrangement uses TRBV6-2 or TRBV6-3 and TRBJ2-4; 8 bases agree with TRBD2. V shed 5 bases and J 7 bases; nucleotides not matched to a gene: 10. This CDR3 is 15 amino acids long. The V gene's germline CDR1 is MNHEY and CDR2 SVGEGT. The CDR3 spells CASSGSGKADNIQYF. The CDR3 nucleotides read TGTGCCAGCAGTGGTAGCGGGAAGGCGGATAACATTCAGTACTTC.

This clonotype was counted a few times. The V and J genes are TRBV20-1 and TRBJ1-2; D call uncertain. Trimming cost V 2 bases and J 7 bases, with 14 bases left between them. The CDR3 has 13 residues. Germline loops: CDR1 DFQATT, CDR2 SNEGSKA (reference sequence). CDR3 in amino acids: CSARNGPFGGYTF. The CDR3 nucleotides read TGCAGTGCTAGAAACGGGCCCTTTGGTGGCTACACCTTC.

There are a few counts of this clonotype. The chain carries TRBV4-3 and TRBJ1-4; D is ambiguous. Germline V gene sequence: CDR1 LGHNA, CDR2 YSLEER. Deletions cut 2 bases from V and 8 bases from J, with 21 bases between. The CDR3 loop spans 17 amino acids. The CDR3 loop reads CASSQPSRLHLGEKLFF. CDR3 in DNA: TGCGCCAGCAGCCAACCTTCCAGGCTTCACCTTGGCGAAAAACTGTTTTTT.

The sample holds a few counts of this clonotype. This chain links TRBV9 with TRBJ2-1, with TRBD2 matching over 7 bases. The CDR3 runs 16 residues. The V segment lost 1 base and the J segment 6 bases; nucleotides outside the gene matches: 10. Germline lookup yields CDR1 SGDLS and CDR2 YYNGEE. CDR3 sequence (DNA): TGTGCCAGCAGCGTAAGGGGAGCGGGATCGGGCAATGAGCAGTTCTTC. It translates to CASSVRGAGSGNEQFF.

Ten or more counts support this clonotype. The chain links TRBV9 to TRBJ2-3; 9 bases fit TRBD2. Per the germline V gene, CDR1 is SGDLS and CDR2 is YYNGEE. CDR3 length: 14 amino acids. V lost 3 bases and J lost 5; bases outside the gene matches: 4. CDR3 protein: CASSAAGGRDTQYF. The DNA of the CDR3 is TGTGCCAGCAGCGCCGCGGGGGGGCGAGATACGCAGTATTTT.

With respect to this clonotype: One base away lies a much larger clone, so this may be a sequencing read error. The chain employs TRBV29-1 and TRBJ2-1; D is undetermined. V lost 5 bases to trimming and J lost 5 bases, with 4 bases between them. Germline V gene data show CDR1 as SQVTM and CDR2 as ANQGSEA. The length of the CDR3 is 10 residues. CDR3 bases: TGCAGCGTTTTTCACAATGAGCAGTTCTTC. Translating gives CSVFHNEQFF.

J is TRBJ1-4 and V is TRBV29-1, with TRBD1 identical over 8 bases. Trimming at V came to 7 bases and at J to 3 bases, leaving 7 bases not matched to a gene. The CDR3 length is 14 residues. The V gene's germline CDR1 is SQVTM and CDR2 ANQGSEA. The CDR3 protein is CSAWTGKANEKLFF. The DNA for the CDR3 is TGCAGCGCTTGGACAGGGAAGGCTAATGAAAAACTGTTTTTT.

V gene TRBV5-1 combines with J gene TRBJ2-4; 9 nucleotides match TRBD1. V shed 5 bases and J 0 bases; nucleotides not matched to a gene: 3. Germline loops: CDR1 SGHRS, CDR2 YFSETQ. The CDR3 runs to 15 residues. The CDR3 DNA follows: TGCGCCAGCAGGCCGGGACAGGGAGCCAAAAACATTCAGTACTTC. Translating it yields CASRPGQGAKNIQYF.

The sample holds many counts of this clonotype. The rearrangement links TRBV4-3 to TRBJ2-3; D may match TRBD1 or TRBD2 (5 bases each). CDR3 size: 15 residues. Germline V lookup: CDR1 LGHNA, CDR2 YSLEER. With 0 bases removed from V and 2 bases from J, the gap between germline ends came to 9 bases. DNA for the CDR3: TGCGCCAGCAGCCAAGACGGGGCCGACACAGATACGCAGTATTTT. It is translated as CASSQDGADTDTQYF.

Many counts were recorded for this clonotype. J is TRBJ2-5 and V is TRBV20-1; TRBD2 might be the D (6 bases). The CDR3 runs to 16 residues. Looked up from germline, CDR1 is DFQATT and CDR2 is SNEGSKA (reference sequence). V was pared by 0 bases and J by 2 bases, with 16 bases between. The CDR3 nucleotides read TGCAGTGCTAGAGATTTCGGGGACTTAATTCAAGAGACCCAGTACTTC. Residues: CSARDFGDLIQETQYF.

The genes are TRBV27 and TRBJ1-5; D unresolved. The V end was cut by 6 bases, the J end by 9 bases, with 15 bases between. Germline V gene lookup returns CDR1 MNHEY and CDR2 SMNVEV (reference sequence). There are 13 residues in the CDR3. CDR3 sequence: CASRSGDRGPQHF. CDR3 coding DNA: TGTGCCAGCAGGAGTGGTGACCGGGGGCCCCAGCATTTT.

The rearrangement uses TRBV6-5 and TRBJ2-2, with 16 nucleotides matching TRBD2. The CDR3 is made up of 16 amino acids. Unmatched junction bases numbered 14, after V lost 7 bases and J lost 15 bases. The germline CDR1 and CDR2 sequences are MNHEY and SVGAGI. The CDR3 here is CASTSAGTSGRGKMFF. For the CDR3, the DNA is TGTGCCAGCACAAGCGCCGGGACTAGCGGGAGGGGGAAGATGTTTTTT.

This clonotype appeared a few times. One end of the junction varies from germline; a read error may be responsible. CDR3 DNA sequence: TGCACTCCCTTGTTCGGGGGAGGGCCGGGAGATGATCAGTTCTTC. This codes for CTPLFGGGPGDDQFF. The chain uses TRBV20-1 and TRBJ2-1, with 7 bases fitting TRBD2. This CDR3 is 15 amino acids long. CDR1 is DFQATT and CDR2 is SNEGSKA in the germline V gene (reference sequence).

This clonotype was recorded a few times. The chain uses TRBV29-1 and TRBJ2-5; no definite D call. Germline lookup yields CDR1 SQVTM and CDR2 ANQGSEA. The V gene lost 0 bases and the J gene lost 4 bases, with 12 bases spanning the gap. The CDR3 is 14 residues long. DNA of the CDR3: TGCAGCGTTGAAGATCCCACAGTCAGAGAGACCCAGTACTTC. It encodes CSVEDPTVRETQYF.

The chain is built from TRBV20-1 and TRBJ2-3; no firm D call. The germline CDR1 and CDR2 sequences are DFQATT and SNEGSKA (reference sequence). The CDR3 totals 17 residues. Trimming removed 0 bases from V and 2 bases from J, with 18 bases in between. The CDR3 DNA sequence: TGCAGTGCTAGAGATAATAGGGTCCAAAGATTCACAGATACGCAGTATTTT. Translated, it gives CSARDNRVQRFTDTQYF.

This clonotype was seen a single time. The junction shows a germline mismatch at one end, possibly a read error. The chain combines TRBV4-1 with TRBJ2-4; the D gene could be TRBD1 or TRBD2 (6 bases each). Germline CDR1 reads MGHRA; CDR2 reads YSYEKL. The CDR3 has 16 amino acids. This CDR3 is CASSQDPSNRVREQDF. DNA for the CDR3: TGCGCCAGCAGCCAAGATCCTTCAAACAGGGTTCGGGAGCAGGACTTC.

The chain couples TRBV10-3 to TRBJ1-5; D unresolved. From germline, CDR1 is ENHRY and CDR2 SYGVKD. The V end lost 5 bases, the J end lost 0 bases, and 8 bases lay between the germline ends. This CDR3 is built from 14 residues. The CDR3 protein is CAISQDGSNQPQHF. The CDR3 nucleotides are TGTGCCATCAGTCAGGACGGTAGCAATCAGCCCCAGCATTTT.

The chain carries TRBV29-1 and TRBJ1-1; no clear D. The length of the CDR3 is 13 residues. Trimming stripped 6 bases from V and 0 bases from J, with 11 bases between. Germline V CDR1 and CDR2: SQVTM, ANQGSEA. This chain's CDR3 is CSVLQLMNTEAFF. The CDR3 DNA reads as TGCAGCGTGCTACAGCTTATGAACACTGAAGCTTTCTTT.

J is TRBJ2-7 and V is TRBV11-2; D is unclear. V was pared by 1 base and J by 4 bases, with 8 bases between. Germline CDR1 and CDR2: SGHAT and FQNNGV. This CDR3 has 13 amino acids. The CDR3 is CASSLVIGYEQYF. As DNA, the CDR3 is TGTGCCAGCAGCTTAGTAATCGGGTACGAGCAGTACTTC.

The rearrangement joins TRBV20-1 to TRBJ2-1; D might be TRBD2 (6 bases). CDR1 and CDR2 from the germline V gene are DFQATT and SNEGSKA (reference sequence). The CDR3 extends over 14 amino acids. Trimming took off 1 base at V and 4 bases at J, with 11 bases between the two ends. CDR3 bases: TGCAGTGCTAGAGGACTAGTTTGGTACAATGAGCAGTTCTTC. Protein product: CSARGLVWYNEQFF.

The genes are TRBV20-1 and TRBJ2-1; 9 nucleotides align to TRBD2. Trimming cost V 0 bases and J 2 bases; bases outside gene matches: 5. This CDR3 comprises 16 residues. Germline V gene lookup returns CDR1 DFQATT and CDR2 SNEGSKA (reference sequence). The CDR3 protein is CSARDLLAGTYNEQFF. Written as DNA, the CDR3 is TGCAGTGCTAGAGACCTGCTAGCGGGAACCTACAATGAGCAGTTCTTC.

This clonotype was detected only a few times. The chain recombines TRBV3-1 with TRBJ2-1, with TRBD2 matching over 10 bases. Trimming cost V 1 base and J 8 bases; bases outside gene matches: 5. The V gene's germline CDR1 is LGHDT and CDR2 YNNKEL (reference sequence). This CDR3 spans 15 amino acids. The CDR3 bases are TGTGCCAGCAGCCAAGGGCTAGCGGGAGAGGATGAGCAGTTCTTC. It encodes CASSQGLAGEDEQFF.

The genes are TRBV3-1 and TRBJ1-6; D may be TRBD1 (5 bases). Germline CDR1 is LGHDT and CDR2 is YNNKEL (reference sequence). Trimming cost V 3 bases and J 5 bases, with 14 bases left between them. This CDR3 comprises 16 residues. CDR3 sequence (DNA): TGTGCCAGCAGCCAGAGCGGGACCGCTGATAATTCACCCCTCCACTTT. This gives the protein CASSQSGTADNSPLHF.

This sequence joins TRBV12-3 or TRBV12-4 and TRBJ2-5; the D gene could be TRBD1 or TRBD2 (5 bases each). CDR3 length: 12 amino acids. Deletions cut 5 bases from V and 11 bases from J, with 15 bases between. CDR3 nucleotides: TGTGCCAGCAGTGGGGGTCATATTGAGCAGTACTTC. Residues: CASSGGHIEQYF.

The rearrangement uses TRBV28 and TRBJ2-1, with a weak D call TRBD1 (6 bases). This CDR3 region has 12 residues. Per germline, CDR1 MDHEN and CDR2 SYDVKM. Trimming removed 3 bases at V and 11 bases at J, with 11 bases between. Here the CDR3 reads CASSLLQGKQFF. CDR3 sequence (DNA): TGTGCCAGCAGTTTGTTACAGGGAAAGCAGTTCTTC.

The genes are TRBV28 and TRBJ1-5, with D uncertain. This CDR3 has 18 amino acids. Germline-derived CDR1 and CDR2 are MDHEN and SYDVKM. V was shortened by 1 base and J by 2 bases, with 18 bases between the two germline ends. The CDR3 loop is CASSLSGEGSLGNQPQHF. DNA for the CDR3: TGTGCCAGCAGTTTATCTGGTGAGGGAAGCTTGGGCAATCAGCCCCAGCATTTT.

The rearrangement joins TRBV7-2 to TRBJ2-2; D is unclear. This CDR3 comprises 14 residues. Germline loops: CDR1 SGHTA, CDR2 FQGNSA. The ends were cut back, 2 bases at V and 7 bases at J, with 11 bases in the middle. CDR3 amino acids: CASSLTDVNGELFF. In DNA, the CDR3 is TGTGCCAGCAGCTTAACCGACGTGAACGGGGAGCTGTTTTTT.

The chain joins TRBV21-1 to TRBJ2-2; the D call in the table, TRBD1, was not verified against the DNA. TRBV21-1 is noted as a pseudogene. The CDR3 is 15 amino acids. The CDR3, as DNA: TGTGCCAGCAGCAAGGGACAGGTCAACACCGGGGAGCTGTTTTTT. It yields the protein CASSKGQVNTGELFF.

This clonotype was picked up a small number of times. V is TRBV9 and J is TRBJ2-3; 13 bases map to TRBD2. The V segment lost 4 bases and the J segment 2 bases; nucleotides outside the gene matches: 4. CDR1 is SGDLS, CDR2 YYNGEE, per germline. The CDR3 spans 16 residues. The CDR3 DNA reads as TGTGCCAGCAGCCCGACTAGCGGGGGGCCCACAGATACGCAGTATTTT. It yields the protein CASSPTSGGPTDTQYF. Together with reference TRBV9 and TRBJ2-3, the CDR3 gives the full variable domain: DSGVTQTPKHLITATGQRVTLRCSPRSGDLSVYWYQQSLDQGLQFLIQYYNGEERAKGNILERFSAQQFPDLHSELNLSSLELGDSALYFCASSPTSGGPTDTQYFGPGTRLTVL.

Comment on this clonotype: A junction boundary mismatches the germline segment, possibly from a read error. The genes are TRBV20-1 and TRBJ2-3; D may match TRBD1 or TRBD2 (5 bases each). This CDR3 is built from 16 residues. Germline CDR1 and CDR2: DFQATT and SNEGSKA (reference sequence). Written as DNA, the CDR3 is TGCAGTGCCAAGACGCCGGGGCAACTTTACACAGATACGAAGTATTTT. It codes for CSAKTPGQLYTDTKYF.